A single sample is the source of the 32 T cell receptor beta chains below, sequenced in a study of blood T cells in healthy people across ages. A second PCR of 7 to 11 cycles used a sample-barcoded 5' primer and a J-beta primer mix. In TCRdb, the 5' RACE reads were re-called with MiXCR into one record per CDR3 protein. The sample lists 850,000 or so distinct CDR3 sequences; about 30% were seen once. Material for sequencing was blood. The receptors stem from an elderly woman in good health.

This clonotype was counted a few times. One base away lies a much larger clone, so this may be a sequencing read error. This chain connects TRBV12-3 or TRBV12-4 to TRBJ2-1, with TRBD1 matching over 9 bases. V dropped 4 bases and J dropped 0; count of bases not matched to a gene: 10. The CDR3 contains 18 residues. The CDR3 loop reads CASSSGDREWGSYNEQFF. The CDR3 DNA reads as TGTGCCAGCAGTTCCGGGGACAGGGAATGGGGCTCCTACAATGAGCAGTTCTTC.

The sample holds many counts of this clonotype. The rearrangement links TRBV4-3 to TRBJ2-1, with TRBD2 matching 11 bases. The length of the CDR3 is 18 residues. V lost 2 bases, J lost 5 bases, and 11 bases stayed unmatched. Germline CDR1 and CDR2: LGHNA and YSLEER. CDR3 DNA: TGCGCCAGCAGCCAACAACCTAGCGGGGGGAGCCGGAACAATGAGCAGTTCTTC. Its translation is CASSQQPSGGSRNNEQFF.

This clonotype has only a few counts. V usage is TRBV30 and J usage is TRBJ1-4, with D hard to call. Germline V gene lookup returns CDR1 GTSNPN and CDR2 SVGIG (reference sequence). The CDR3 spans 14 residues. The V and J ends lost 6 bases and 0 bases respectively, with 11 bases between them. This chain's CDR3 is CACPTSATNEKLFF. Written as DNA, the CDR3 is TGTGCCTGCCCAACGTCTGCAACTAATGAAAAACTGTTTTTT.

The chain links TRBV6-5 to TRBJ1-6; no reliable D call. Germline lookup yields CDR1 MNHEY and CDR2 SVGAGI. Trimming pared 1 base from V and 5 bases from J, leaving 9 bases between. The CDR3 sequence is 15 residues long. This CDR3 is CASSYFSDHNSPLHF. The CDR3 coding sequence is TGTGCCAGCAGTTACTTTTCTGACCATAATTCACCCCTCCACTTT.

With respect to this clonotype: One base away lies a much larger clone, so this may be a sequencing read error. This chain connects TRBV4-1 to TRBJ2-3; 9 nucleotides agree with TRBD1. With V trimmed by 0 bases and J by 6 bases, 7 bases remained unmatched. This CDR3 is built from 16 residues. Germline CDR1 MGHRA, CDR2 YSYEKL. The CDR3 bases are TGCGCCAGCAGCCAAGAGGGACAGGGTGTGGGGGATACGCAGTATTTT. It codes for CASSQEGQGVGDTQYF.

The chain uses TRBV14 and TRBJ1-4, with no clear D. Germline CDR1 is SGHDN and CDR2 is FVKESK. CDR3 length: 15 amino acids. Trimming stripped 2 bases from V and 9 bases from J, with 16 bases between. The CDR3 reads CASSQNSRVGKKLFF. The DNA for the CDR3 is TGTGCCAGCAGCCAAAATTCGAGGGTAGGGAAAAAACTGTTTTTT.

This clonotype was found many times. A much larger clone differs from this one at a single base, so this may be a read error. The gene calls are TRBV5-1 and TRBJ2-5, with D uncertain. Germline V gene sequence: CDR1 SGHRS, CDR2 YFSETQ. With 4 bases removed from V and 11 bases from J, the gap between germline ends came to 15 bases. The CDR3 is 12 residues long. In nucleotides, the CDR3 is TGCGCCAGCAGCCCCGGTCGTAATGAGCAGTACTTC. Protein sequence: CASSPGRNEQYF. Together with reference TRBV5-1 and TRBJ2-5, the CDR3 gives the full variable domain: KAGVTQTPRYLIKTRGQQVTLSCSPISGHRSVSWYQQTPGQGLQFLFEYFSETQRNKGNFPGRFSGRQFSNSRSEMNVSTLELGDSALYLCASSPGRNEQYFGPGTRLLVL.

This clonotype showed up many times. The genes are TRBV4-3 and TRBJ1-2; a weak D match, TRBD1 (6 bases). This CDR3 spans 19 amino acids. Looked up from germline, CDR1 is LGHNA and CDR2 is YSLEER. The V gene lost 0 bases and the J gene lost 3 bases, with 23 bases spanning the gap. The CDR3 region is CASSQDVIRTVGRDYGYTF. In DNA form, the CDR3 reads TGCGCCAGCAGCCAAGATGTGATTAGGACAGTCGGTAGGGACTATGGCTACACCTTC.

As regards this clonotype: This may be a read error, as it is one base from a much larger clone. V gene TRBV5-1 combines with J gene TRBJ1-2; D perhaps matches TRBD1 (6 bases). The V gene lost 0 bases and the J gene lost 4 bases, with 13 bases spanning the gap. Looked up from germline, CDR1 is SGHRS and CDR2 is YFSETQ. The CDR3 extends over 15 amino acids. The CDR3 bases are TGCGCCAGCAGCTTGGGAACAGGGCCTGTCTATGGCTACACCTTC. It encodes CASSLGTGPVYGYTF.

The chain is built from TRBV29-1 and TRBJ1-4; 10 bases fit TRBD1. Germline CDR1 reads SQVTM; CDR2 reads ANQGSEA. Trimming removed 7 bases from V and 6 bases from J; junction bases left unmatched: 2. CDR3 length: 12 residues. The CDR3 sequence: CSAGTGDEKLFF. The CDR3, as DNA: TGCAGCGCTGGGACAGGGGATGAAAAACTGTTTTTT.

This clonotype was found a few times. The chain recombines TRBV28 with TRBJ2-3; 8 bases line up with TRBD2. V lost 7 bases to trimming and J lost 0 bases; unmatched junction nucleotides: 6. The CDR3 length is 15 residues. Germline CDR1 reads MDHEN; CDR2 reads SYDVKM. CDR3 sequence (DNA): TGTGCCAGCACCAGGCAGCGGGGGAGCACAGATACGCAGTATTTT. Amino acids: CASTRQRGSTDTQYF.

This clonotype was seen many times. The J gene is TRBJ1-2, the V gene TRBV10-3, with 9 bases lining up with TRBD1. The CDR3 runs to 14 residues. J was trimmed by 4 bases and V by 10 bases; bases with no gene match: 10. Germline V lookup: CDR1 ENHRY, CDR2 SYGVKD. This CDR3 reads CATQTTGGFYGYTF. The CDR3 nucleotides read TGTGCCACACAAACAACAGGGGGCTTCTATGGCTACACCTTC.

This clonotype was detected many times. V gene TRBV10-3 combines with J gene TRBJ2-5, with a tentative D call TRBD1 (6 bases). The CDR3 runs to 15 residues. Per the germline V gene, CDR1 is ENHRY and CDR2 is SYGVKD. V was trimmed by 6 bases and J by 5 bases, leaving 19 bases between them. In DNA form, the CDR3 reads TGTGCCATCAGCGGAAGAACAGGGTTGGAGGAGACCCAGTACTTC. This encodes CAISGRTGLEETQYF.

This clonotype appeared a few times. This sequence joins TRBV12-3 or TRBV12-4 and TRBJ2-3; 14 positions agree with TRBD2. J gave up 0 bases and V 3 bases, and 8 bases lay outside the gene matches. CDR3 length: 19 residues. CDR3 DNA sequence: TGTGCCAGCAGTTTGGGCACCGGGACTAGCGGGGGAAGCACAGATACGCAGTATTTT. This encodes CASSLGTGTSGGSTDTQYF.

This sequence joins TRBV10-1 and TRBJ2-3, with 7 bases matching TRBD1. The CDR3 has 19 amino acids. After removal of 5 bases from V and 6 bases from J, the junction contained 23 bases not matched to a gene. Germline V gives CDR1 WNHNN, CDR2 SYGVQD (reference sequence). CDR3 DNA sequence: TGCGCCAGCAGTCGGTACCGGCGACAGGGCGCAACGTCCGCGGATACGCAGTATTTT. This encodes CASSRYRRQGATSADTQYF.

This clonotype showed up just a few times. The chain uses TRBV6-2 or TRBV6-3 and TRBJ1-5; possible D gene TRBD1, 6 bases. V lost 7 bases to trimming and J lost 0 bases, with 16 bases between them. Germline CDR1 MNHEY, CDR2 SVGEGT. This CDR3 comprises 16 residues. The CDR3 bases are TGTGCCAGCAATACACTGGGACATTATAGCAATCAGCCCCAGCATTTT. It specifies CASNTLGHYSNQPQHF.

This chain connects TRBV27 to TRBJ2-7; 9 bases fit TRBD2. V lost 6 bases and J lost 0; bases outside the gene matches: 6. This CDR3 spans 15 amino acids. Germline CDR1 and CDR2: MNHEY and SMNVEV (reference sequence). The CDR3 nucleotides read TGTGCCAGCAGACCAAGCGGGGGGACCTCCTACGAGCAGTACTTC. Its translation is CASRPSGGTSYEQYF.

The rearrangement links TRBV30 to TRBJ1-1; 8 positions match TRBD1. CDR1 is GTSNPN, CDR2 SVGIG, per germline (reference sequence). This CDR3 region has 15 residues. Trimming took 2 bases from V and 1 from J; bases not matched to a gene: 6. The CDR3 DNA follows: TGTGCCTGGAGTTATTGGACAGGGAGGAACACTGAAGCTTTCTTT. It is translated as CAWSYWTGRNTEAFF.

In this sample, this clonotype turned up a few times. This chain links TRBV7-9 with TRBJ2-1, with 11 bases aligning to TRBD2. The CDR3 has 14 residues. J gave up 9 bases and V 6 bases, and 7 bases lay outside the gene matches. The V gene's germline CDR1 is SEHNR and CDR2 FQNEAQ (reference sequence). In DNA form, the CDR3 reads TGTGCCAGCAGAGGGGCTAGCGGGGGGCCTGAGCAGTTCTTC. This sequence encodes CASRGASGGPEQFF.

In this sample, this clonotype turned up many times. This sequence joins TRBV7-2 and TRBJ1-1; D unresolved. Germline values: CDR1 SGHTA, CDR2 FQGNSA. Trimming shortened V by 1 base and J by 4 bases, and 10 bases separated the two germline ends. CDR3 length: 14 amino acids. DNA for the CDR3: TGTGCCAGCAGCTTAGGACTGAAATCCACTGAAGCTTTCTTT. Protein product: CASSLGLKSTEAFF.

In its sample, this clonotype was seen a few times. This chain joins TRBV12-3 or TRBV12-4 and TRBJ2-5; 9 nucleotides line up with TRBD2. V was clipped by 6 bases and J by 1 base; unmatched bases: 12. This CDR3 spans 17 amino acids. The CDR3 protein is CASSPWSVRGGQETQYF. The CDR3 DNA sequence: TGTGCCAGCAGCCCCTGGAGTGTGCGGGGGGGCCAAGAGACCCAGTACTTC.

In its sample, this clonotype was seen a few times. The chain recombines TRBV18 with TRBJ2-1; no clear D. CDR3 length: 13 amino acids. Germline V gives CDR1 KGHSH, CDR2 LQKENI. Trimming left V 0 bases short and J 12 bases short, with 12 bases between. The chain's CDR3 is CASSPPAESRQFF. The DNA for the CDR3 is TGTGCCAGCTCACCACCGGCAGAATCGAGGCAGTTCTTC. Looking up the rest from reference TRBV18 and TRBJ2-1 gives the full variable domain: NAGVMQNPRHLVRRRGQEARLRCSPMKGHSHVYWYRQLPEEGLKFMVYLQKENIIDESGMPKERFSAEFPKEGPSILRIQQVVRGDSAAYFCASSPPAESRQFFGPGTRLTVL.

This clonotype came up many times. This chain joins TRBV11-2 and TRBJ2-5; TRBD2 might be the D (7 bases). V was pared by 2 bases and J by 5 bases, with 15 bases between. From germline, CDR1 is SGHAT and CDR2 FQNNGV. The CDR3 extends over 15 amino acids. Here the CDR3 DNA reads TGTGCCAGCAGCTTATCCCGAGGGGGGGCGGAGACCCAGTACTTC. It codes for CASSLSRGGAETQYF.

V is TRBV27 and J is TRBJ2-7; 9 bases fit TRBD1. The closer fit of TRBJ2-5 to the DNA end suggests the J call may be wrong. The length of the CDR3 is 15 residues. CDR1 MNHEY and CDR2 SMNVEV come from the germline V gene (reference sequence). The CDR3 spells CASSRGQGSAETQYF. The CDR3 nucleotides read TGTGCCAGCAGCCGGGGACAGGGTAGCGCAGAGACCCAGTACTTC.

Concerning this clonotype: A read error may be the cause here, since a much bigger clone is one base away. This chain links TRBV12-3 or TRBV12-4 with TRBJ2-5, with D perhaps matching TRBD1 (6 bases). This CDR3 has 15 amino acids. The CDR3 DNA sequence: TGTACCAGCAGGTCCGGGACAACCCATCAAGAGACCCAGTACTTC. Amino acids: CTSRSGTTHQETQYF.

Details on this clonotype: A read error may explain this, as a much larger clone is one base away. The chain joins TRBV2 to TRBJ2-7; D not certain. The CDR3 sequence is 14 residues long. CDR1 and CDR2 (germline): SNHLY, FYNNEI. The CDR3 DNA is TGTGCCAGCAATGAACGGGTCATCTCCTACGAGCAGTACTTC. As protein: CASNERVISYEQYF.

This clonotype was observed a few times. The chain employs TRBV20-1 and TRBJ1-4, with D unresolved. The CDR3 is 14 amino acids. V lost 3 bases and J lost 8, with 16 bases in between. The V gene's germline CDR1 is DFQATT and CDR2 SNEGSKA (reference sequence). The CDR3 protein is CSASRSEGREKLFF. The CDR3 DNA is TGCAGTGCTAGCCGGTCGGAAGGGCGCGAAAAACTGTTTTTT.

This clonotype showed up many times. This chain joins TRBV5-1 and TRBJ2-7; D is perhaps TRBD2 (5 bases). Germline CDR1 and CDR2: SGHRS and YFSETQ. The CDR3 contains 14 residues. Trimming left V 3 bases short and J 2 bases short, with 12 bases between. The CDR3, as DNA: TGCGCCAGCAGCTCCGGACTGTTGCCCTACGAGCAGTACTTC. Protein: CASSSGLLPYEQYF.

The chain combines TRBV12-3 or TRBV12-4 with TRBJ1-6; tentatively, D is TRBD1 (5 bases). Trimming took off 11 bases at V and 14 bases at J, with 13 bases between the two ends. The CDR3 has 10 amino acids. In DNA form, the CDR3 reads TGTGCCGAGGGGATACCGACCCTCCACTTT. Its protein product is CAEGIPTLHF.

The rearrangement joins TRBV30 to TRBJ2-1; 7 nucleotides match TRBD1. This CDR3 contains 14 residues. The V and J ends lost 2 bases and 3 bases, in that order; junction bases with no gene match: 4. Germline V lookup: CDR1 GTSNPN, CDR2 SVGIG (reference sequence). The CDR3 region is CAWSSWDSYNEQFF. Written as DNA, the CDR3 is TGTGCCTGGAGTTCTTGGGACAGCTACAATGAGCAGTTCTTC.

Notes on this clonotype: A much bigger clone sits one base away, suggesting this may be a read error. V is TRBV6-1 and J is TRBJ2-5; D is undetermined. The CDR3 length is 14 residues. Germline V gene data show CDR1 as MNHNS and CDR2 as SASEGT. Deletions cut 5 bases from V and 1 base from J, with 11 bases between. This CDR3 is CASSKWQSQETQYF. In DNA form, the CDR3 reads TGTGCCAGCAGTAAGTGGCAGTCCCAAGAGACCCAGTACTTC.

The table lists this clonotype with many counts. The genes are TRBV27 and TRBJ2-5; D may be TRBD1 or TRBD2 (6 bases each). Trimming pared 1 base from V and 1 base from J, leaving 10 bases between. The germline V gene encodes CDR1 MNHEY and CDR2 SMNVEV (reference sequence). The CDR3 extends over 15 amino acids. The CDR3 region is CASSLFRGAQETQYF. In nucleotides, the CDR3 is TGTGCCAGCAGTTTATTTAGGGGGGCCCAAGAGACCCAGTACTTC.